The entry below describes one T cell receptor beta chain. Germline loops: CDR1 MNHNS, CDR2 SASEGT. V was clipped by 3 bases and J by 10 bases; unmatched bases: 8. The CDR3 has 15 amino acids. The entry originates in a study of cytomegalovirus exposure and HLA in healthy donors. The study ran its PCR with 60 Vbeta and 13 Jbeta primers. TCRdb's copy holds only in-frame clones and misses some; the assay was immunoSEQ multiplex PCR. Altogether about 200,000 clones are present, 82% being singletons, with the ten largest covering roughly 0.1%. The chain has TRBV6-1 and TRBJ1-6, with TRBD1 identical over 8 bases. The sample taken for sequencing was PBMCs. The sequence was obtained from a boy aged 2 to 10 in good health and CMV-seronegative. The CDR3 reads CASSELDRGWSPLHF. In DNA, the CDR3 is TGTGCCAGCAGTGAGCTTGACAGGGGATGGTCACCCCTCCACTTT.